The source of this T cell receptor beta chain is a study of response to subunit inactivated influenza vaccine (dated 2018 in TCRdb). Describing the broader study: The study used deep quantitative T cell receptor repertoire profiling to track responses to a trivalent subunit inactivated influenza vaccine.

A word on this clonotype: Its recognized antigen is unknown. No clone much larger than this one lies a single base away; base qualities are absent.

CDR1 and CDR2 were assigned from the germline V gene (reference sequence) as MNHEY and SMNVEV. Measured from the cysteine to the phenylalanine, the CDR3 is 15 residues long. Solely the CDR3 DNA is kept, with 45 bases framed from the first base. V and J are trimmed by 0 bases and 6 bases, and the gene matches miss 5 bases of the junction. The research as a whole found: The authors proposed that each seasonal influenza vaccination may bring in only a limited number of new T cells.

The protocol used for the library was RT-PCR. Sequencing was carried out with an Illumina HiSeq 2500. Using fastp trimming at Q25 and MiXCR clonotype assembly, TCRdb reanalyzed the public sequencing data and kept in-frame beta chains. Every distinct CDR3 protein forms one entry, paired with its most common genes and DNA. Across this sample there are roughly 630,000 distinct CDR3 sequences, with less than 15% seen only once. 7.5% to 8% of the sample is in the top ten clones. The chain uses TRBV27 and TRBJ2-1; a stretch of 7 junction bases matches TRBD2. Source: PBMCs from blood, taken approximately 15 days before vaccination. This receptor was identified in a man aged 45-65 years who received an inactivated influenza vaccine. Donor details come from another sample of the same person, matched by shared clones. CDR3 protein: CASSLSWGGSNEQFF. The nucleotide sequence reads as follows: TGTGCCAGCAGTTTATCGTGGGGGGGTAGCAATGAGCAGTTCTTC.